This is a list of T cell receptor beta chains from one sample in a study of shared clonotypes between healthy human individuals. Generated by immunoSEQ multiplex PCR, the TCRdb table keeps only in-frame clones and is missing some. Among about 2.4 million clones listed, roughly 93% were seen once. Source material: naive CD4+ T cells from PBMCs. These receptors originate from a young man in good health. Some clones in this sample may be carry-over from other donors' samples. The CDR3 runs from the conserved cysteine through the conserved F or W. Fields, in order: J gene, V gene, CDR3 length, CDR3 protein.

TRBJ2-1,TRBV28,14,CASSLMRVRNEQFF
TRBJ2-1,TRBV18,11,CASSALSEQFF
TRBJ2-2,TRBV15,14,CATSRDLEDGELFF
TRBJ2-3,TRBV18,11,CASGRVDTQYF
TRBJ2-5,TRBV7-2,14,CASSLNRALETQYF
TRBJ2-2,TRBV15,14,CATRQGKGAGELFF
TRBJ2-3,TRBV5-1,16,CASSLVGGASTDTQYF
TRBJ2-1,TRBV28,15,CASSKSGSSHNEQFF
TRBJ1-2,TRBV5-1,14,CASSLPGASNGYTF
.,TRBV6-5,13,CAYGQPSSYEQYF
TRBJ2-1,TRBV27,11,CASSGAGEQFF
TRBJ2-1,TRBV4-2,16,CASSQLLAGVGNEQFF
TRBJ1-2,TRBV9,18,CASSGSSGGGPLDYGYTF
TRBJ1-5,TRBV7-8,12,CASSSGGGSQHF
TRBJ2-1,TRBV7-3,16,CASSGPGTQNYNEQFF
TRBJ1-1,TRBV9,16,CASSVLSTGGRTEAFF
TRBJ1-4,TRBV5-1,13,CASSRGSYEKLFF
TRBJ1-5,TRBV2,13,CASSADSNQPQHF
TRBJ2-5,TRBV13,14,CASSTIRQQETQYF
TRBJ2-6,TRBV9,17,CASSVVGTGTGANVLTF
TRBJ2-1,TRBV7-6,13,CASSLGLPREQFF
TRBJ1-5,TRBV28,18,CASSLPRTGVQNNQPQHF
TRBJ2-7,TRBV5-1,15,CASSASLAGVSEQYF
TRBJ2-1,TRBV2,12,CASRGRVNEQFF
TRBJ1-2,TRBV2,14,CASKGPGGSYGYTF
TRBJ2-5,TRBV25-1,14,CASSLPGMRETQYF
TRBJ1-1,TRBV19,15,CASSIGNRMNTEAFF